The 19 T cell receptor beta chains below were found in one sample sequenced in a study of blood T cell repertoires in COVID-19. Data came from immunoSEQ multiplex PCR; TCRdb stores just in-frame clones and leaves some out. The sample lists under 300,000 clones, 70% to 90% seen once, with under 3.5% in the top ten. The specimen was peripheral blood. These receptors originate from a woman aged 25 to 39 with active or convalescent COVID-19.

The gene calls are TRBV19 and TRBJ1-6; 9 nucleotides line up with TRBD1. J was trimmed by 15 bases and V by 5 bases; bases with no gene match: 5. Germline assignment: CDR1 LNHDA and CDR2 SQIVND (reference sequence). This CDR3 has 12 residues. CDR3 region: CASSDRGTILHF. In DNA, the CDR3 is TGTGCCAGTAGTGACAGGGGGACGATCCTCCACTTT.

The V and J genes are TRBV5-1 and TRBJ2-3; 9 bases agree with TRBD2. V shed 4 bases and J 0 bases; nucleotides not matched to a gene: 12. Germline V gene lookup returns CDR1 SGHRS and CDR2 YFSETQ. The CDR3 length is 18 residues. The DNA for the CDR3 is TGCGCCAGCAGCCCCTCCCTAGCGGGGTTTACTAGCACAGATACGCAGTATTTT. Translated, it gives CASSPSLAGFTSTDTQYF.

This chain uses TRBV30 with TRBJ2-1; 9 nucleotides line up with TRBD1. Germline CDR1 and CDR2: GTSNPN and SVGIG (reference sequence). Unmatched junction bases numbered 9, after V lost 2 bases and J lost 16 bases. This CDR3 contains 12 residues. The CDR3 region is CAWSPGQGVKFF. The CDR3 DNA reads TGTGCCTGGAGTCCGGGACAGGGAGTGAAATTCTTC.

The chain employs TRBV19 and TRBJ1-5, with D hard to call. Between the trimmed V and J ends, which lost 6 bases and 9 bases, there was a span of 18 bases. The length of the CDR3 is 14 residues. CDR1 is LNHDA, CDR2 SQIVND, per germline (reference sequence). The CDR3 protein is CASSPRTAEGPQHF. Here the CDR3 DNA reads TGTGCCAGTAGCCCCCGGACGGCAGAGGGGCCCCAGCATTTT.

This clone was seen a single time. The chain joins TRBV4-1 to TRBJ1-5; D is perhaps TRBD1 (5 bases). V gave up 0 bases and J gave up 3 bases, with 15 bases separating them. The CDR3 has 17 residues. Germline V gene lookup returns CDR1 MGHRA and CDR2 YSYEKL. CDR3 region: CASSQEWGEGYNQPQHF. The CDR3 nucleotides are TGCGCCAGCAGCCAAGAGTGGGGGGAGGGGTACAATCAGCCCCAGCATTTT.

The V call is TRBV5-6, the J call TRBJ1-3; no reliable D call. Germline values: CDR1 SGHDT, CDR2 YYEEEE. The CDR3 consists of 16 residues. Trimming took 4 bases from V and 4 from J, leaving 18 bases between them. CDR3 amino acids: CASSLRDGAGGNTIYF. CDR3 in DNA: TGTGCCAGCAGCCTACGGGATGGAGCGGGCGGAAACACCATATATTTT.

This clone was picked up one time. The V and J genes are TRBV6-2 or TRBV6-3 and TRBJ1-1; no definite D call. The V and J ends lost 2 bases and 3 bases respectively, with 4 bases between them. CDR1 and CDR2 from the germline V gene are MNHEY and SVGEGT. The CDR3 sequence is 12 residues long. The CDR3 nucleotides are TGTGCCAGCAGTTACGGCTACACTGAAGCTTTCTTT. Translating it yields CASSYGYTEAFF.

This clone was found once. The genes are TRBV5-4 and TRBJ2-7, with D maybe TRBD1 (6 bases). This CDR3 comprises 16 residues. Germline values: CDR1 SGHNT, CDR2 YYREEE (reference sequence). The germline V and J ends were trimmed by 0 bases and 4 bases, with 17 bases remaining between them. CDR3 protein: CASSLDGVGATYEQYF. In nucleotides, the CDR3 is TGTGCCAGCAGCTTGGATGGAGTGGGGGCCACGTACGAGCAGTACTTC.

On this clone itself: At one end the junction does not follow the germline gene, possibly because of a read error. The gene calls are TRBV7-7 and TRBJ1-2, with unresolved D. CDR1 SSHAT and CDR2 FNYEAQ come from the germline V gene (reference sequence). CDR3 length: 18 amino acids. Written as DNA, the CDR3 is TGTGCTAGCAGTCCACTACCGGTTACCAGTGCCCCTAACTATGGCTACACCTTC. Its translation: CASSPLPVTSAPNYGYTF.

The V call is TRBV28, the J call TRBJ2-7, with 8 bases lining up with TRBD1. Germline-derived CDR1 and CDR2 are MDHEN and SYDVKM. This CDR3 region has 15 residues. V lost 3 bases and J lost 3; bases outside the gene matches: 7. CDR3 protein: CASSLPTGTGYEQYF. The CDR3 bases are TGTGCCAGCAGTTTGCCGACAGGGACAGGCTACGAGCAGTACTTC.

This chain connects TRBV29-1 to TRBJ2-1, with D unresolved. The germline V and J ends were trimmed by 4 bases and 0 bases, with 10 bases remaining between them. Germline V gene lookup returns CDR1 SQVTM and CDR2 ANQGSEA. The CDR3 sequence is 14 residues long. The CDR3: CSVVSGFSYNEQFF. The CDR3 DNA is TGCAGCGTTGTGTCAGGCTTCTCCTACAATGAGCAGTTCTTC.

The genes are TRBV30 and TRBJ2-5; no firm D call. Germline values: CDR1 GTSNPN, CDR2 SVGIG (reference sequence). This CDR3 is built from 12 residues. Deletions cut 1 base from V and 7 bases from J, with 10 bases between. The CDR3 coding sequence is TGTGCCTGGAGTGGAGAGAAAATGACCCAGTACTTC. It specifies CAWSGEKMTQYF.

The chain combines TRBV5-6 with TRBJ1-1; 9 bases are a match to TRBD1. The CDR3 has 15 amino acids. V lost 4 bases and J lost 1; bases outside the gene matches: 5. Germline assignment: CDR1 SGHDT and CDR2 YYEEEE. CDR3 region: CASSPGTGKNTEAFF. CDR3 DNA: TGTGCCAGCAGCCCTGGGACAGGGAAGAACACTGAAGCTTTCTTT. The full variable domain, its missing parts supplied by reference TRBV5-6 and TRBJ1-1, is DAGVTQSPTHLIKTRGQQVTLRCSPKSGHDTVSWYQQALGQGPQFIFQYYEEEERQRGNFPDRFSGHQFPNYSSELNVNALLLGDSALYLCASSPGTGKNTEAFFGQGTRLTVV.

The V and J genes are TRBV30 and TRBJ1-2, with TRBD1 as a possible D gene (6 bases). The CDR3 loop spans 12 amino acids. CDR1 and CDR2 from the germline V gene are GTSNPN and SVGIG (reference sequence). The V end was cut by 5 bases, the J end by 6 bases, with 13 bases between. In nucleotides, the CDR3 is TGTGCCTGGGGCCCGGGGGGGCATGGCTACACCTTC. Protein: CAWGPGGHGYTF.

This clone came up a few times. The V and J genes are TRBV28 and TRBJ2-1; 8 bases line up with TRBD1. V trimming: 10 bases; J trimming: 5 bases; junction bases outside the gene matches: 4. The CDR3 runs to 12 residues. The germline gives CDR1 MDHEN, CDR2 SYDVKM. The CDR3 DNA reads TGTGCCATTGGACAGGGCAACAATGAGCAGTTCTTC. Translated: CAIGQGNNEQFF.

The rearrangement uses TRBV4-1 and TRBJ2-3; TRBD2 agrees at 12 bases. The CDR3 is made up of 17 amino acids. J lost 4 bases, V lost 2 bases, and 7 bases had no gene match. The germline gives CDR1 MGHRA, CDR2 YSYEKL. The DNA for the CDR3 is TGCGCCAGCAGCCAAAACGCCGGACTAGCGGGATCAGATACGCAGTATTTT. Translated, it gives CASSQNAGLAGSDTQYF.

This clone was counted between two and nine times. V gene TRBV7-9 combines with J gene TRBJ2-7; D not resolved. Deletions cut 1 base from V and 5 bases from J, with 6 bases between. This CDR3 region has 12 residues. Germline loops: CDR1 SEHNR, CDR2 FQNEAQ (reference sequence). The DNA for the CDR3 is TGTGCCAGCAGCTTAGATCAGGACGAGCAGTACTTC. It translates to CASSLDQDEQYF.

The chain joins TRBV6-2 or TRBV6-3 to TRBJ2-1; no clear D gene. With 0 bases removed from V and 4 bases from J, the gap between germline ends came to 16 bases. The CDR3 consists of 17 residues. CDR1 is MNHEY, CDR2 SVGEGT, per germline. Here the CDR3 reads CASSYSRYYGIYNEQFF. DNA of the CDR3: TGTGCCAGCAGTTACTCGAGGTATTATGGCATTTACAATGAGCAGTTCTTC.

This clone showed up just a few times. The CDR3 region is CASSSRTFTQETQYF. The CDR3 nucleotides are TGTGCCAGCAGTTCTAGGACATTCACTCAAGAGACCCAGTACTTC. The chain combines TRBV6-5 with TRBJ2-5; possible D gene TRBD1, 5 bases. Germline CDR1 reads MNHEY; CDR2 reads SVGAGI. CDR3 size: 15 residues. The V end lost 4 bases, the J end lost 2 bases, and 14 bases lay between the germline ends.